This entry describes one T cell receptor (beta chain). This record comes from a study of blood T cell repertoires in COVID-19. Study information: Samples taken during acute and convalescent COVID-19 were collected in the United States, Italy and Spain. Nucleic acid was either cDNA or gDNA, and it came from T cells, B-cell-depleted T cells, or PBMCs.

This CDR3 region has 16 residues. The junction had 8 bases not matched to a gene; V was cut back by 5 bases and J by 5 bases. The V gene's germline CDR1 is SGDLS and CDR2 YYNGEE. Methods used by the authors: Quantification of nucleated cells was approximated via reference gene primer amplification. Clones were read by immunoSEQ multiplex PCR, and TCRdb kept only the in-frame ones, dropping some. That table gives V, J and clone size, and the DNA gave D and trimming. Of 50,000 to 55,000 clones listed, about nine tenths are singletons. The TCR was taken from an elderly man with acute or convalescent COVID-19. The sample was peripheral blood. The gene calls are TRBV9 and TRBJ1-6, with 9 nucleotides matching TRBD1. The CDR3 nucleotides read TGTGCCAGCAGTATACAGGGGGCTGGGAATAATTCACCCCTCCACTTT. Translated, it gives CASSIQGAGNNSPLHF.